This T cell receptor (beta chain) was recorded in a study of cytomegalovirus exposure and HLA in healthy donors. Study results and limitations: Most of the CMV-associated TCR beta chains (in a later analysis) appeared to be HLA-restricted. Compared with the roughly 700-donor mean, an Asian-associated ancestry cluster reportedly had fewer N-insertions, according to a later analysis.

PCR amplification relied on 60 Vbeta primers (plus 13 Jbeta primers). The table came from immunoSEQ multiplex PCR; TCRdb's copy has only in-frame clones and leaves some out. The data contain tens of thousands of clones, 75% of them singletons. Per germline, CDR1 SGHRS and CDR2 YFSETQ. CDR3 length: 14 residues. The V and J ends lost 4 bases and 2 bases, in that order; junction bases with no gene match: 2. There are a few counts of this clone. The antigen is unknown. This sequence originates from a middle-aged man in good health and CMV-seronegative. This chain connects TRBV5-1 to TRBJ1-5, with TRBD1 identical over 8 bases. The sequenced sample was PBMCs. CDR3 nucleotides: TGCGCCAGCAGCCCGGGACAGGGCAATCAGCCCCAGCATTTT. This sequence encodes CASSPGQGNQPQHF. The full variable domain, in which reference TRBV5-1 and TRBJ1-5 provide the parts outside the CDR3, is KAGVTQTPRYLIKTRGQQVTLSCSPISGHRSVSWYQQTPGQGLQFLFEYFSETQRNKGNFPGRFSGRQFSNSRSEMNVSTLELGDSALYLCASSPGQGNQPQHFGDGTRLSIL.